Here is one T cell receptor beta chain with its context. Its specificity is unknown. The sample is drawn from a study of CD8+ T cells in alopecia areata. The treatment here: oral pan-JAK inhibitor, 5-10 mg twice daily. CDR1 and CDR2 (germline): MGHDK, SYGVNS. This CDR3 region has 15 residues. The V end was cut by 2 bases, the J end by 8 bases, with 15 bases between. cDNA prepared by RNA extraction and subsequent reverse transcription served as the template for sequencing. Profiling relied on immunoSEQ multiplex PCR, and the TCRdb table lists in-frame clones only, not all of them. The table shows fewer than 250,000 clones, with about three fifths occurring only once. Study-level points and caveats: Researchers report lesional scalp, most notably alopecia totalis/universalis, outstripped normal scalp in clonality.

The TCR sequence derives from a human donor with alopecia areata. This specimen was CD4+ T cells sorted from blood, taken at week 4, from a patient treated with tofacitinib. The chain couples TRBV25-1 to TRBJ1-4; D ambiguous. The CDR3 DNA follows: TGTGCCAGCAGTGAAACGAAGGTGGAAGGAGAAAAACTGTTTTTT. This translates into CASSETKVEGEKLFF. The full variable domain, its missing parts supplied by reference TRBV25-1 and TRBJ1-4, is EADIYQTPRYLVIGTGKKITLECSQTMGHDKMYWYQQDPGMELHLIHYSYGVNSTEKGDLSSESTVSRIRTEHFPLTLESARPSHTSQYLCASSETKVEGEKLFFGSGTQLSVL.